This passage covers 20 T cell receptor beta chains from one sample sequenced in a study of prognosis after radiotherapy for stage I lung cancer. TCR beta CDR3 amplification from genomic DNA was performed by two-round multiplex PCR. It was primers specific to each TRBV and TRBJ gene that first-round PCR used. MiXCR, run by TCRdb on the multiplex PCR reads, gives a single entry per CDR3 protein. The sample shows tens of thousands of distinct CDR3 sequences, about a quarter of them seen only once. This specimen consisted of PBMCs, obtained before or after stereotactic body radiation therapy (not recorded which). All receptors derive from a donor aged 50 or older with non-small cell lung cancer.

Many counts were recorded for this clonotype. V and J are TRBV7-2 and TRBJ1-2; D is unclear. CDR3 length: 13 residues. Germline-derived CDR1 and CDR2 are SGHTA and FQGNSA. V was clipped by 1 base and J by 6 bases, with 9 bases between them. Here the CDR3 DNA reads TGTGCCAGCAGCTTAGTCAATAGGGATGGCTACACCTTC. It yields the protein CASSLVNRDGYTF.

Of note for this clonotype: This may arise from a read error, as a much more abundant clone is one base away. The CDR3 here is CASSGAFNQPQNF. CDR3 sequence (DNA): TGTGCCAGCAGTGGGGCTTTCAATCAGCCCCAGAATTTT. The rearrangement uses TRBV25-1 and TRBJ1-5; D is unclear. The germline gives CDR1 MGHDK, CDR2 SYGVNS. This CDR3 is 13 amino acids long.

A note on this clonotype: Because it lacks the conserved phenylalanine or tryptophan at the end, this CDR3 is likely a read error. V usage is TRBV6-1 and J usage is TRBJ1-5, with 7 bases fitting TRBD1. This CDR3 contains 16 residues. J gave up 4 bases and V 5 bases, and 11 bases lay outside the gene matches. Looked up from germline, CDR1 is MNHNS and CDR2 is SASEGT. This CDR3 reads CASSLTGRGANQPQHL. CDR3 nucleotide sequence: TGTGCCAGCAGTCTGACAGGGAGGGGGGCTAATCAGCCCCAGCATCTT.

About this clonotype: Lacking the conserved final phenylalanine or tryptophan, this CDR3 likely reflects a read error. The J gene is TRBJ2-7, the V gene TRBV28; the D call may be TRBD1 or TRBD2 (5 bases each). The V and J ends lost 8 bases and 2 bases respectively, with 13 bases between them. The CDR3 is 13 residues long. CDR1 and CDR2 (germline): MDHEN, SYDVKM. The CDR3 region is CASQGGGTYEQYL. The CDR3 DNA reads as TGTGCCAGCCAAGGTGGGGGTACCTACGAGCAGTACCTC.

Ten or more counts support this clonotype. The CDR3 protein is CASRPDSKETQYF. CDR3 DNA sequence: TGTGCCAGCAGACCCGACTCTAAAGAGACCCAGTACTTC. The rearrangement links TRBV6-1 to TRBJ2-5; D uncertain. From germline, CDR1 is MNHNS and CDR2 SASEGT. The length of the CDR3 is 13 residues. Trimming stripped 6 bases from V and 3 bases from J, with 11 bases between.

This clonotype came up many times. The CDR3 is CASSLSAPMNTEAFF. The CDR3 DNA sequence: TGTGCCAGCAGTTTATCCGCTCCCATGAACACTGAAGCTTTCTTT. The genes are TRBV28 and TRBJ1-1; D not certain. The germline V gene has CDR1 MDHEN and CDR2 SYDVKM. Trimming removed 1 base at V and 0 bases at J, with 9 bases between. CDR3 size: 15 residues.

In its sample, this clonotype was seen many times. The CDR3 bases are TGTGCCAGTAGTACTGGGACGATCGATCAGCCCCAGCATTTT. This encodes CASSTGTIDQPQHF. The chain is built from TRBV19 and TRBJ1-5; D is perhaps TRBD1 (5 bases). The ends were cut back, 4 bases at V and 5 bases at J, with 12 bases in the middle. This CDR3 comprises 14 residues. Germline-derived CDR1 and CDR2 are LNHDA and SQIVND (reference sequence).

This clonotype occurred a few times. This sequence joins TRBV4-1 and TRBJ1-1; D is uncertain. Trimming left V 0 bases short and J 8 bases short, with 16 bases between. This CDR3 contains 15 residues. The germline CDR1 and CDR2 sequences are MGHRA and YSYEKL. As DNA, the CDR3 is TGCGCCAGCAGCCAAGATCACCCCAGGCCAATAGAAGCTTTCTTT. Residues: CASSQDHPRPIEAFF.

The chain is built from TRBV5-4 and TRBJ1-2, with 8 positions matching TRBD1. This CDR3 is built from 14 residues. The germline CDR1 and CDR2 sequences are SGHNT and YYREEE (reference sequence). After removal of 1 base from V and 8 bases from J, the junction contained 7 bases not matched to a gene. The CDR3 DNA reads as TGTGCCAGCAGCTTGCAGGGGGCGCGCGGGGGCTACACCTTC. Translation: CASSLQGARGGYTF.

The chain carries TRBV6-2 or TRBV6-3 and TRBJ2-5; 8 bases agree with TRBD2. Germline CDR1 reads MNHEY; CDR2 reads SVGEGT. The V and J ends lost 4 bases and 5 bases, in that order; junction bases with no gene match: 9. The CDR3 length is 15 residues. The CDR3 is CASSWTSWGVETQYF. In DNA, the CDR3 is TGTGCCAGCAGTTGGACTAGCTGGGGGGTGGAGACCCAGTACTTC.

At least ten counts were recorded for this clonotype. This chain connects TRBV28 to TRBJ1-2; 8 bases map to TRBD1. The germline V gene has CDR1 MDHEN and CDR2 SYDVKM. This CDR3 region has 16 residues. J gave up 7 bases and V 5 bases, and 15 bases lay outside the gene matches. The chain's CDR3 is CASSLAGGPLSAGYTF. The CDR3 region has the DNA TGTGCCAGCAGTCTGGCAGGGGGCCCGTTATCCGCTGGCTACACCTTC.

This clonotype was seen many times. This chain connects TRBV6-1 to TRBJ1-2, with a possible D match to TRBD1 (5 bases). Germline assignment: CDR1 MNHNS and CDR2 SASEGT. V dropped 5 bases and J dropped 7 bases, with 14 bases sitting between them. The CDR3 sequence is 13 residues long. CDR3 nucleotides: TGTGCCAGCAGTCGCGACAGCTCGAGTGGCTACACCTTC. It encodes CASSRDSSSGYTF.

This clonotype was counted many times. V usage is TRBV11-2 and J usage is TRBJ1-1; 7 positions match TRBD1. Trimming at V came to 5 bases and at J to 6 bases, leaving 12 bases not matched to a gene. This CDR3 spans 15 amino acids. CDR1 SGHAT and CDR2 FQNNGV come from the germline V gene. CDR3 loop: CASSQGTAPGAEAFF. The CDR3 DNA reads TGTGCCAGCAGCCAAGGGACAGCCCCTGGCGCTGAAGCTTTCTTT.

This clonotype was observed at least ten times. The V call is TRBV28, the J call TRBJ1-5, with 8 bases matching TRBD1. From germline, CDR1 is MDHEN and CDR2 SYDVKM. CDR3 length: 14 amino acids. With V trimmed by 5 bases and J by 7 bases, 7 bases remained unmatched. In DNA, the CDR3 is TGTGCCAGCAGTCCCGTGGACAGGGCCCAGCCCCAGCATTTT. Translated: CASSPVDRAQPQHF.

This clonotype was counted many times. V gene TRBV11-2 combines with J gene TRBJ2-3, with 8 bases fitting TRBD1. Trimming took 5 bases from V and 2 from J; bases not matched to a gene: 6. Germline CDR1 is SGHAT and CDR2 is FQNNGV. This CDR3 has 15 residues. CDR3 protein: CASSIWTGTTDTQYF. DNA for the CDR3: TGTGCCAGCAGCATTTGGACAGGGACCACAGATACGCAGTATTTT.

Ten or more counts support this clonotype. The chain uses TRBV5-5 and TRBJ1-4; 7 nucleotides line up with TRBD1. V shed 4 bases and J 2 bases; nucleotides not matched to a gene: 5. CDR1 is SGHKS and CDR2 is YYEKEE in the germline V gene (reference sequence). The CDR3 totals 15 residues. The CDR3 DNA sequence: TGTGCCAGCAGCAGATACAGGGGTACTAATGAAAAACTGTTTTTT. Encoded protein: CASSRYRGTNEKLFF.

Notes on this clonotype: A read error may explain this, as a much larger clone is one base away. J is TRBJ1-1 and V is TRBV20-1; D is unclear. The CDR3 covers 16 residues. Germline loops: CDR1 DFQATT, CDR2 SNEGSKA (reference sequence). Trimming removed 0 bases at V and 4 bases at J, with 18 bases between. CDR3 amino acids: CSARDPWTALGTEAFF. For the CDR3, the DNA is TGCAGTGCTAGAGATCCCTGGACTGCGTTGGGCACTGAAGCTTTCTTT.

Many counts were recorded for this clonotype. The chain carries TRBV24-1 and TRBJ2-1; D not resolved. Germline CDR1 KGHDR, CDR2 SFDVKD. The germline V and J ends were trimmed by 3 bases and 4 bases, with 12 bases remaining between them. The CDR3 has 15 amino acids. The CDR3 coding sequence is TGTGCCACCAGTGATCCCCAGGCCCCTTACAATGAGCAGTTCTTC. It specifies CATSDPQAPYNEQFF.

This clonotype was counted many times. This rearrangement joins TRBV12-5 to TRBJ2-3; D call uncertain. The CDR3 extends over 14 amino acids. CDR1 is LGHNT, CDR2 FRNRAP, per germline. Trimming left V 2 bases short and J 0 bases short, with 6 bases between. The CDR3: CASGLTGSTDTQYF. The CDR3 nucleotides read TGTGCTAGTGGTTTGACCGGGAGCACAGATACGCAGTATTTT.

Details on this clonotype: A much larger clonotype is one base distant, so this may be a read error. No conserved phenylalanine or tryptophan ends this CDR3, so it is likely a read error. V is TRBV7-2 and J is TRBJ2-4; the D gene is possibly TRBD2 (7 bases). The V gene's germline CDR1 is SGHTA and CDR2 FQGNSA. Trimming took off 5 bases at V and 5 bases at J, with 25 bases between the two ends. This CDR3 comprises 18 residues. The CDR3 coding sequence is TGTGCCAGCAGCCCCCTGGGGCGCGGGGGCCTAAAGCAAAACATTCAGTACCTC. Encoded protein: CASSPLGRGGLKQNIQYL.